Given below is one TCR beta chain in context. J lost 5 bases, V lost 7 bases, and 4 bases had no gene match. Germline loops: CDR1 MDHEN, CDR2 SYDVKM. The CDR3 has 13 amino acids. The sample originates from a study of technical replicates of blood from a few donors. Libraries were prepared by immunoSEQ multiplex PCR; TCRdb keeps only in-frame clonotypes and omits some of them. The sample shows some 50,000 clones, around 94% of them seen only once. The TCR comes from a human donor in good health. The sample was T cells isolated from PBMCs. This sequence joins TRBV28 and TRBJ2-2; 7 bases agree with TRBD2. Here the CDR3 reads CASILGGTGELFF. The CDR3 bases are TGTGCCAGCATCCTGGGGGGGACCGGGGAGCTGTTTTTT.